This T cell receptor beta chain was obtained from a study of cytomegalovirus exposure and HLA in healthy donors. Whole-study results and caveats: Later analysis indicated greater clonal expansion among HLA-associated TCR beta chains than among equally common other chains.

The CDR3 length is 16 residues. Per the germline V gene, CDR1 is MNHEY and CDR2 is SVGAGI. V shed 0 bases, J shed 2 bases, and the junction held 7 bases outside the gene matches. PCR employed 60 Vbeta and 13 Jbeta primers. The assay was immunoSEQ multiplex PCR, and TCRdb's table has in-frame clones only and misses some. The sample lists 200,000 to 250,000 clones, 77% occurring once. Donors in the study were healthy people who gave bone marrow. Comments on this clone: Its matching antigen is unknown.

The chain has TRBV6-5 and TRBJ2-7; 7 nucleotides line up with TRBD2. This receptor was obtained from a woman in her sixties or seventies in good health and CMV-seropositive. Sequencing was done on a sample of PBMCs. CDR3 sequence reads: CASSYSVLADTYEQYF. The CDR3, as DNA: TGTGCCAGCAGTTACTCGGTCCTAGCGGACACCTACGAGCAGTACTTC.